This TCR beta chain emerged from a study of blood T cell repertoires in COVID-19. The wider study: Donors in the United States, Italy and Spain gave samples during acute or convalescent COVID-19. The analysed material was cDNA or gDNA that came from T cells, B-cell-depleted T cells, or PBMCs.

Per the original methods: Estimates of nucleated cell counts were drawn from the amplification of reference gene primers. This table comes from immunoSEQ multiplex PCR, and its TCRdb copy is limited to in-frame clones, with some not included. That table supplies the V and J calls and clone size; D and trimming were determined from the DNA. Here the sample spans fewer than 150,000 clones, around nine tenths being singletons. Sequenced input: peripheral blood. This TCR came from a human donor in a cohort sampled during active COVID-19.

The CDR3 protein is CASSLPGQRVVNQPQHF. CDR3 DNA: TGTGCCAGCAGTCTCCCGGGACAGAGAGTAGTTAATCAGCCCCAGCATTTT. The rearrangement links TRBV28 to TRBJ1-5; 7 nucleotides align to TRBD1. Trimming at V came to 5 bases and at J to 4 bases, leaving 14 bases not matched to a gene. Germline assignment: CDR1 MDHEN and CDR2 SYDVKM. The CDR3 is made up of 17 amino acids.